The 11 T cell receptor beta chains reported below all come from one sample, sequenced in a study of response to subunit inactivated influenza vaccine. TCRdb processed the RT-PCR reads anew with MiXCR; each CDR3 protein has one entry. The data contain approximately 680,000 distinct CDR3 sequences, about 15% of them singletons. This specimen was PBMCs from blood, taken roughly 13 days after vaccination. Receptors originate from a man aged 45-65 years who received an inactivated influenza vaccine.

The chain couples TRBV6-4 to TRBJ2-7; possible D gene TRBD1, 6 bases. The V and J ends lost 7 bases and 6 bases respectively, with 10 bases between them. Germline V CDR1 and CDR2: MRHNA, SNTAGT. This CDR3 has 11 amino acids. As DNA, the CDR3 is TGTGCCAGCATAACAGGGTTCGAGCAGTACTTC. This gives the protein CASITGFEQYF.

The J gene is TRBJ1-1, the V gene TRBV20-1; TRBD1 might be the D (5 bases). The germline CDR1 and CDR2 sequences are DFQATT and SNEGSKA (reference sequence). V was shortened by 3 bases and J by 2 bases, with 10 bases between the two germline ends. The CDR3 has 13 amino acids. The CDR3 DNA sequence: TGCAGTGCTAGGACAGTGAAAAACACTGAAGCTTTCTTT. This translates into CSARTVKNTEAFF.

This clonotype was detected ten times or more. Here the CDR3 DNA reads TGTGCCAGCAGTTTGCATAACAGATTCACAGATACGCAGTATTTT. This sequence encodes CASSLHNRFTDTQYF. The chain carries TRBV28 and TRBJ2-3; D not resolved. V dropped 3 bases and J dropped 2 bases, with 12 bases sitting between them. The V gene's germline CDR1 is MDHEN and CDR2 SYDVKM. There are 15 residues in the CDR3.

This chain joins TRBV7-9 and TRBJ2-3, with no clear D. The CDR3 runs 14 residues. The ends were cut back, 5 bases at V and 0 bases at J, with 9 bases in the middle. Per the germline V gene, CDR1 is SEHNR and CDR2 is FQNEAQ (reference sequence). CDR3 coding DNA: TGTGCCAGCAGCCCAGCCGGCAGCACAGATACGCAGTATTTT. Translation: CASSPAGSTDTQYF.

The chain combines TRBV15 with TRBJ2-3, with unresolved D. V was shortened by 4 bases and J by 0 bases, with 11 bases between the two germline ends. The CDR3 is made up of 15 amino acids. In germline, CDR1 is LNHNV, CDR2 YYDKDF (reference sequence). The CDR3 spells CATSTGRHSTDTQYF. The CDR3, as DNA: TGTGCCACCAGCACGGGCCGTCATAGCACAGATACGCAGTATTTT.

CDR3: CASSVVAGGTVEQFF. The CDR3 DNA reads as TGTGCCAGCAGCGTAGTAGCGGGAGGAACCGTTGAGCAGTTCTTC. The chain employs TRBV9 and TRBJ2-1, with TRBD2 identical over 10 bases. The length of the CDR3 is 15 residues. Per the germline V gene, CDR1 is SGDLS and CDR2 is YYNGEE. The ends lost 0 bases at V and 9 bases at J; junction bases unmatched: 6.

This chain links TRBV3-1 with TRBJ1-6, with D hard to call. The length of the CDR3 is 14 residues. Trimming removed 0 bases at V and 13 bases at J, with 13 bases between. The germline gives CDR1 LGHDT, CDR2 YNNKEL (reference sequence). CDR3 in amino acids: CASSQDPPFSPLHF. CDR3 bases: TGTGCCAGCAGCCAAGACCCCCCTTTCTCCCCCCTCCACTTT.

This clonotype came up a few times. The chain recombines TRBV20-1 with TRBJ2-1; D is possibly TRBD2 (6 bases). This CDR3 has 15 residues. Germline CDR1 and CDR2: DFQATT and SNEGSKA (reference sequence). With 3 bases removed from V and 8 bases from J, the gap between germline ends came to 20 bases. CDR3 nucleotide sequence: TGCAGTGCTAGGGCACCGGGACTTGGAGGAGATGAGCAGTTCTTC. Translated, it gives CSARAPGLGGDEQFF.

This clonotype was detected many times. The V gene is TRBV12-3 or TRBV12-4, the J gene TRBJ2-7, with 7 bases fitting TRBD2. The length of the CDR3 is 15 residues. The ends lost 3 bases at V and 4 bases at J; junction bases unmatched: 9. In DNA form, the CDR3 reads TGTGCCAGCAGTTTTTCTGCGGGAGCTTCGTACGAGCAGTACTTC. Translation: CASSFSAGASYEQYF.

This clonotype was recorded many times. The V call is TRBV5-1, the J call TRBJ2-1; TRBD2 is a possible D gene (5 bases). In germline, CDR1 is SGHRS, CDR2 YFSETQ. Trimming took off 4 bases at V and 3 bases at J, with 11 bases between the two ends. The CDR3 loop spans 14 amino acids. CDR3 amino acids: CASSPGLVYNEQFF. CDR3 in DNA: TGCGCCAGCAGCCCAGGACTCGTCTACAATGAGCAGTTCTTC.

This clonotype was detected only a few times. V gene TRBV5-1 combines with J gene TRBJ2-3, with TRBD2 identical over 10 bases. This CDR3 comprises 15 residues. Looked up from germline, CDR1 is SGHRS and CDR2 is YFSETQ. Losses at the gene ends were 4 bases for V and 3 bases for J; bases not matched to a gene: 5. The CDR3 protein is CASSTPSGGTDTQYF. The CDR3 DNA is TGCGCCAGCAGCACCCCTAGCGGGGGAACAGATACGCAGTATTTT. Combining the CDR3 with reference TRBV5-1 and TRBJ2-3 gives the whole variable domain KAGVTQTPRYLIKTRGQQVTLSCSPISGHRSVSWYQQTPGQGLQFLFEYFSETQRNKGNFPGRFSGRQFSNSRSEMNVSTLELGDSALYLCASSTPSGGTDTQYFGPGTRLTVL.